The clone carrying this T cell receptor (beta chain) was seen only once. The junction shows a germline mismatch at one end, possibly a read error. Sequencing was performed with immunoSEQ multiplex PCR; in TCRdb, only in-frame clones are kept and a portion is missing. The sample consists of roughly 160,000 clones, over 65% of them appearing once. This sample was taken from a study of blood T cell repertoires in COVID-19. CDR3 length: 15 amino acids. Germline CDR1 is SEHNR and CDR2 is FQNEAQ (reference sequence). The material sequenced was peripheral blood. The rearrangement uses TRBV7-9 and TRBJ2-3; 7 bases are shared with TRBD1. The TCR was taken from a woman older than 75 with acute or convalescent COVID-19. CDR3 sequence: CASSLATPGTATQYF. In nucleotides, the CDR3 is TGTGCCAGCAGCTTAGCAACCCCGGGGACAGCTACGCAGTATTTT.